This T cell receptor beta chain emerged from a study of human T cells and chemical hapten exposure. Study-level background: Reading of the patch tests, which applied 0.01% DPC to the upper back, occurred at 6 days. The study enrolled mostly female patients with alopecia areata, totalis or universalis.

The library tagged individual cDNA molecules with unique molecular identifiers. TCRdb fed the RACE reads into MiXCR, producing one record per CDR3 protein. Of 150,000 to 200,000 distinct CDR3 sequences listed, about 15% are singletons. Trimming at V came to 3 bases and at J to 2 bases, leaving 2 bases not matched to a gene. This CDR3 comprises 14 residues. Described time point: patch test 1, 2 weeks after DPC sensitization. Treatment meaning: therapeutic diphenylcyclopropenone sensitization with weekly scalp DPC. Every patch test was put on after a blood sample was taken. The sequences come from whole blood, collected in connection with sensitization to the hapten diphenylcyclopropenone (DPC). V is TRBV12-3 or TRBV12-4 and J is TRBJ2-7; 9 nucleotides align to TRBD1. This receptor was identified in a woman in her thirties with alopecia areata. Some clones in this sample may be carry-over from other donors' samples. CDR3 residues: CASSLNRGPYEQYF. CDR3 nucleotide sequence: TGTGCCAGCAGTTTGAACAGGGGGCCCTACGAGCAGTACTTC.